The text below deals with one T cell receptor beta chain. The data derive from a study of blood T cell repertoires in COVID-19. Sequenced by immunoSEQ multiplex PCR; TCRdb stores in-frame clones only, minus some. Among approximately 450,000 clones listed, more than 85% were seen once. Sequenced sample: peripheral blood. This sequence originates from a woman between 25 and 40 years old with acute or convalescent COVID-19.

The CDR3 region has the DNA TGTGCCTGGAGTCCTGGGGCGGTTCAGCCCCAGCATTTT. Protein: CAWSPGAVQPQHF. The chain uses TRBV30 and TRBJ1-5; D is perhaps TRBD1 (5 bases). This CDR3 spans 13 amino acids. The germline V gene has CDR1 GTSNPN and CDR2 SVGIG (reference sequence). V was shortened by 2 bases and J by 6 bases, with 11 bases between the two germline ends.